One and the same sample provided the 2 T cell receptor beta chains below, sequenced in a study of CD4 T cells in relation to SARS-CoV-2 and coronaviruses. Assay: immunoSEQ multiplex PCR; the TCRdb copy retains only in-frame clones and omits some. Of about 36,000 clones listed, under 85% are singletons. Their recognized antigens are unknown. The sample consisted of memory CD4+ T cells from PBMCs, cultured in vitro. The source of these receptors is an adult with COVID-19.

The rearrangement joins TRBV4-3 to TRBJ2-7, with unresolved D. Germline V gene data show CDR1 as LGHNA and CDR2 as YSLEER. CDR3 length: 15 residues. Trimming took 1 base from V and 3 from J, leaving 13 bases between them. The DNA of the CDR3 is TGCGCCAGCAGCCAAGTAGTCGCCGGCCGCTACGAGCAGTACTTC. This translates into CASSQVVAGRYEQYF.

This rearrangement joins TRBV19 to TRBJ2-7; 12 positions agree with TRBD1. There are 15 residues in the CDR3. The V segment lost 4 bases and the J segment 9 bases; nucleotides outside the gene matches: 10. Germline values: CDR1 LNHDA, CDR2 SQIVND (reference sequence). The CDR3 sequence is CASSTTGTGGPVQYF. The CDR3 coding sequence is TGTGCCAGTAGTACAACCGGGACAGGGGGCCCAGTGCAGTACTTC.